Listed below are T cell receptor beta chains from one sample, sequenced in a study of cytomegalovirus exposure and HLA in healthy donors. Sequencing used immunoSEQ multiplex PCR; TCRdb keeps in-frame clones, though not all of them. This table holds approximately 77,000 clones, around three quarters found once. The sample comprised PBMCs. The receptor source for this set is a woman between 35 and 50 years old in good health and CMV-seronegative. The CDR3 runs from the conserved cysteine through the conserved F or W. Fields, in order: V gene, D gene, clone size, J gene, CDR3 DNA, CDR3 protein. A D gene is named only where the DNA matches it firmly. Part of the rows lack a size; the others show once, few, many or a class for expanded clones.

TRBV27	TRBD1	few	TRBJ2-1	TGTGCCAGCAGTTTATCGTTCGGGACAGGGTTCGGTCGACAAGGTGAGCAGTTCTTC	CASSLSFGTGFGRQGEQFF
TRBV6-6	TRBD1	NA	TRBJ2-7	TGTGCCAGCAGTTACGGGACAGGGGCCGAGCAGTACTTC	CASSYGTGAEQYF
TRBV6-6	NA	few	TRBJ1-1	TGTGCCAGCAGGTTACAGCACATGAACACTGAAGCTTTCTTT	CASRLQHMNTEAFF
TRBV9	TRBD2	NA	TRBJ2-1	TGTGCCAGCAGCGTAGAGACTAGCGGCAATGAGCAGTTCTTC	CASSVETSGNEQFF
TRBV4-1	NA	NA	TRBJ1-2	TGCGCCAGCAGCCAAGATATTCGTGAACGGGGTCTATATGGCTACACCTTC	CASSQDIRERGLYGYTF
TRBV19	TRBD1	few	TRBJ2-4	TGTGCCAGTAGTACCCAGGGGGCGCAGAACATTCAGTACTTC	CASSTQGAQNIQYF
TRBV5-4	NA	few	TRBJ2-7	TGTGCCAGCAGCTTGGGGCAGGGTATATTCTACGAGCAGTACTTC	CASSLGQGIFYEQYF
TRBV4-1	NA	NA	TRBJ1-4	TGCGCCAGCAGCCAAGAGGGAGGAACTAATGAAAAACTGTTTTTT	CASSQEGGTNEKLFF
TRBV27	NA	few	TRBJ2-5	TGTGCCAGCAGTTTATTAGGTCTAGTAGAGACCCAGTACTTC	CASSLLGLVETQYF
TRBV6-5	TRBD1	NA	TRBJ1-6	TGTGCCAGCAGTTACGACAGGGAGATTTCACCCCTCCACTTT	CASSYDREISPLHF
TRBV7-2	NA	NA	TRBJ2-7	TGTGCCAGCAGCCACGCGACAGGAAAGCAGTACTTC	CASSHATGKQYF
TRBV7-3	NA	NA	TRBJ2-3	TGTGCCAGCAGCCCCCAGGGCGGCACAGATACGCAGTATTTT	CASSPQGGTDTQYF
TRBV19	TRBD1	few	TRBJ1-2	TGTGCCAGTAGTGAGAGGGGGCGCTACGGCTACACCTTC	CASSERGRYGYTF
TRBV2	NA	NA	TRBJ2-1	TGTGCCAGCTCCCATGGGGCTGGACAGTTCTTC	CASSHGAGQFF
TRBV30	TRBD2	NA	TRBJ2-5	TGTGCCTGGAGTGTATACCACTCACTAGCGGGGGCCCGGGGGACCCAGTACTTC	CAWSVYHSLAGARGTQYF
TRBV19	NA	NA	TRBJ2-2	TGTGCCAGTACCCCTGAGCAGGGAAGCCCAGCACCCGGGGAGCTGTTTTTT	CASTPEQGSPAPGELFF
TRBV5-6	TRBD1	few	TRBJ1-1	TGTGCCAGCAGCTTGGGACAGGGGAGTTACACTGAAGCTTTCTTT	CASSLGQGSYTEAFF
TRBV2	NA	NA	TRBJ2-1	TGTGCCAGCATTGGGGATGCGGGTTCCTACAATGAGCAGTTCTTC	CASIGDAGSYNEQFF
TRBV30	NA	once	TRBJ1-6	TGTGCCTGGAGTGTGGGACACCTCAGCTCCTATAATTCCCCCCTCCACTTT	CAWSVGHLSSYNSPLHF
TRBV5-6	TRBD1	NA	TRBJ1-4	TGTGCCAGCAGGCAGACAGGGGCTAATGAAAAACTGTTTTTT	CASRQTGANEKLFF
TRBV10-3	TRBD1	NA	TRBJ1-2	TGTGCCATCATGGTCACTCAGGGGGAAGGCTACACCTTC	CAIMVTQGEGYTF
TRBV6-1	TRBD1	NA	TRBJ2-4	TGTGCCAGCAGTGAGGTCGGGACAGGGGGGAACATTCAGTACTTC	CASSEVGTGGNIQYF
TRBV7-2	NA	NA	TRBJ2-3	TGTGCCAGCAGCTTAGTCCACACAGATACGCAGTATTTT	CASSLVHTDTQYF
TRBV6-4	TRBD2	NA	TRBJ2-3	TGTGCCAGCAGTGACGACGGGGGGGGAAGAGGCACAGATACGCAGTATTTT	CASSDDGGGRGTDTQYF
TRBV28	NA	NA	TRBJ1-2	TGTGCCAGCAGACGGAGGTCGGGGATGTTTGGCTACACCTTC	CASRRRSGMFGYTF
TRBV7-6	TRBD1	NA	TRBJ2-7	TGTGCCAGCAGCCCCCGGACAGGGGTGAGCGAGCAGTACTTC	CASSPRTGVSEQYF
TRBV27	TRBD1	NA	TRBJ1-2	TGTGCCAGCAGTTTATCAACAGGGGGCGGTAATGGCTACACCTTC	CASSLSTGGGNGYTF
TRBV5-4	NA	NA	TRBJ2-3	TGTGCCAGCAGCTCGAGACTGGAAGATACGCAGTATTTT	CASSSRLEDTQYF
TRBV4-1	TRBD1	NA	TRBJ1-3	TGCGCCAGCAGCCAACAGGGGGCCGGAAACACCATATATTTT	CASSQQGAGNTIYF
TRBV11-2	TRBD2	NA	TRBJ2-1	TGTGCCAGCAGCCTCCGTCGAGCGGGGACCTACAATGAGCAGTTCTTC	CASSLRRAGTYNEQFF
TRBV11-2	NA	few	TRBJ2-2	TGTGCCAGCAGCTTGCAAGGGGTCAACACCGGGGAGCTGTTTTTT	CASSLQGVNTGELFF
TRBV6-4	TRBD1	NA	TRBJ1-5	TGTGCCAGCAGGAGGGGACAGCCCAATCAGCCCCAGCATTTT	CASRRGQPNQPQHF
TRBV7-7	NA	NA	TRBJ1-1	TGTGCCAGCAGCGCTGGGGGGACGGGAGAAGCTTTCTTT	CASSAGGTGEAFF
TRBV4-1	TRBD1	NA	TRBJ1-1	TGCGCCAGCCCCGGACAGGGGTATGTTCGGAACACTGAAGCTTTCTTT	CASPGQGYVRNTEAFF
TRBV18	TRBD2	NA	TRBJ2-7	TGTGCCAGCCGGGAGGGGCGGAGTTCCTACGAGCAGTACTTC	CASREGRSSYEQYF
TRBV7-2	NA	NA	TRBJ2-7	TGTGCCAGCAGCTTAGGGTCGACTATAACGAGGGAGCAGTACTTC	CASSLGSTITREQYF
TRBV9	NA	NA	TRBJ2-3	TGTGCCAGCAGCGTAGCGGGTCTCACCGGCACAGATACGCAGTATTTT	CASSVAGLTGTDTQYF
TRBV7-9	TRBD2	NA	TRBJ2-7	TGTGCCAGCCAGCGGGGGGCTACCTACGAGCAGTACTTC	CASQRGATYEQYF
TRBV28	NA	once	TRBJ2-7	TGTGCCAGCCTGGAGAGCTCCTACGAGCAGTACTTC	CASLESSYEQYF
TRBV7-9	TRBD1	NA	TRBJ2-7	TGTGCCAGCAGCTCAAACAGGGGATTCTACGAGCAGTACTTC	CASSSNRGFYEQYF
TRBV11-2	TRBD2	NA	TRBJ2-7	TGTGCCAGCAGCTTCGAGGGACTAGGCTTCGAGCAGTACTTC	CASSFEGLGFEQYF
TRBV9	TRBD1	NA	TRBJ2-5	TGTGCCAGCAGCGTAGGAGGGGGCAGTGAGACCCAGTACTTC	CASSVGGGSETQYF
TRBV25-1	TRBD1	few	TRBJ2-2	TGTGCCAGCAGCGGGGACAGGGACTCCGGGGAGCTGTTTTTT	CASSGDRDSGELFF
TRBV30	TRBD2	NA	TRBJ2-7	TGTGCCTGTACTAGCGGATTCCTCTACGAGCAGTACTTC	CACTSGFLYEQYF
TRBV19	TRBD1	NA	TRBJ1-2	TGTGCCAGTAGGTTTGAGACAGGGGCCGCGATTTATGGCTACACCTTC	CASRFETGAAIYGYTF
TRBV9	TRBD2	NA	TRBJ2-1	TGTGCCAGCAGCGCCCTAGCGGGAGGGCCGGGCAATGAGCAGTTCTTC	CASSALAGGPGNEQFF
TRBV30	NA	NA	TRBJ2-7	TGTGCCTGGAGCTGGGGGGACGAGCAGTACTTC	CAWSWGDEQYF
TRBV6-1	NA	NA	TRBJ2-7	TGTGCCAGCAGCAGGGTCCACGAGCAGTACTTC	CASSRVHEQYF
TRBV5-4	NA	NA	TRBJ2-5	TGTGCCAGCAGCATTGGACAGAGCGAGACCCAGTACTTC	CASSIGQSETQYF
TRBV5-1	TRBD1	NA	TRBJ1-2	TGCGCCAGCAGCTTGGGACAGGGGACTAACTATGGCTACACCTTC	CASSLGQGTNYGYTF